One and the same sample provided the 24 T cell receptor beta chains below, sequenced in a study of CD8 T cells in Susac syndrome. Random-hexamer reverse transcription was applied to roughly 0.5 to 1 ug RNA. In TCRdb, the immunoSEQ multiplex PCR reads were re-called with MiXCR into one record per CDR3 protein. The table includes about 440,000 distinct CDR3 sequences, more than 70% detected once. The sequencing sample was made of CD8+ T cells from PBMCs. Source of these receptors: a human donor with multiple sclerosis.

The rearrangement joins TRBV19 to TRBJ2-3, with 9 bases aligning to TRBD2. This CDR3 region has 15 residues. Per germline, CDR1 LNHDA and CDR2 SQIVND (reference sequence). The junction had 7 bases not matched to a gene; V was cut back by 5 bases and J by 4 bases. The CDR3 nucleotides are TGTGCCAGTAGTTCTCTCGGACTAGCGCCAGATACGCAGTATTTT. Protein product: CASSSLGLAPDTQYF.

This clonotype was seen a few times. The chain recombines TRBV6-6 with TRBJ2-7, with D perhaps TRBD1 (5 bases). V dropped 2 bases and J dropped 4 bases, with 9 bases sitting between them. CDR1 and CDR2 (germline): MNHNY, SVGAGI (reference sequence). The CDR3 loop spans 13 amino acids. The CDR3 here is CASSYVQGYEQYF. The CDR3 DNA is TGTGCCAGCAGTTACGTCCAGGGATACGAGCAGTACTTC.

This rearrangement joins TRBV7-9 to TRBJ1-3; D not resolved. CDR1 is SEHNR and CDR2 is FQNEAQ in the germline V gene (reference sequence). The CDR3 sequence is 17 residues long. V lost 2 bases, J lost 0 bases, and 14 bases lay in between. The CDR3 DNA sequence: TGTGCCAGCAGCTTATTCCCGGACTTAAACTCTGGAAACACCATATATTTT. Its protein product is CASSLFPDLNSGNTIYF.

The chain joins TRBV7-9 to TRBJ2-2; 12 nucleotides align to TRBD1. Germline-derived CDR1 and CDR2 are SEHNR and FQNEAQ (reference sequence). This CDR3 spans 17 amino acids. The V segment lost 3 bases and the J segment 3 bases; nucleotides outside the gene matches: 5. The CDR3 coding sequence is TGTGCCAGCAGCTTGCCGGGACAGGGGGCCTACACCGGGGAGCTGTTTTTT. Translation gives CASSLPGQGAYTGELFF.

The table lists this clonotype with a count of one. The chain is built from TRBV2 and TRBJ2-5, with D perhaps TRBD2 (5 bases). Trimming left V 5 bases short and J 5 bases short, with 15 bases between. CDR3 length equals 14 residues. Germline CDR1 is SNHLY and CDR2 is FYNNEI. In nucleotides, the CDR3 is TGTGCCAGCAGTAAGACGGGGATGGTGGAGACCCAGTACTTC. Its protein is CASSKTGMVETQYF.

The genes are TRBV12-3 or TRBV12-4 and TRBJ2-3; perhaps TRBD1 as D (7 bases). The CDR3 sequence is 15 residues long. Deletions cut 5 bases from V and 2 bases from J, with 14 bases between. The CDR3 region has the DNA TGTGCCAGCAGTGCGCGGGACAGAAACACAGATACGCAGTATTTT. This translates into CASSARDRNTDTQYF.

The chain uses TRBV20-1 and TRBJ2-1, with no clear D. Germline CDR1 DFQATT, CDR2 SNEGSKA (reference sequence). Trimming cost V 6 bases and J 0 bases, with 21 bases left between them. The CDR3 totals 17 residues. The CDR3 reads CSALTPSGQRSYNEQFF. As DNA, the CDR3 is TGCAGTGCCCTCACCCCCTCGGGCCAACGCTCCTACAATGAGCAGTTCTTC.

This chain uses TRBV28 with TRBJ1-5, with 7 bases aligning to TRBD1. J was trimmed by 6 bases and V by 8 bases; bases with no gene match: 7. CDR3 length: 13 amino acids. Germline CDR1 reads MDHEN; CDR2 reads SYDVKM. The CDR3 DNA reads TGTGCCAGCCTGGAGACAGGGACTCAGCCCCAGCATTTT. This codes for CASLETGTQPQHF.

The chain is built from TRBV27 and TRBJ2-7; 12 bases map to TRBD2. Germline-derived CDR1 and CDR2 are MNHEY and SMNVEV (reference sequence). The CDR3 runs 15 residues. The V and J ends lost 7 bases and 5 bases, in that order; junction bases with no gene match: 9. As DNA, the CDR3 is TGTGCCAGCAATCTAGCGGGAGGGCCCGCGGACGAGCAGTACTTC. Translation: CASNLAGGPADEQYF.

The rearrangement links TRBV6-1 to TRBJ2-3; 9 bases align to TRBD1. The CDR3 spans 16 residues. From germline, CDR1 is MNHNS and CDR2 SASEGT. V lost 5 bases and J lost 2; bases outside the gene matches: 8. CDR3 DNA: TGTGCCAGCAGTCCATTGGGGACAGGGATCACAGATACGCAGTATTTT. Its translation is CASSPLGTGITDTQYF.

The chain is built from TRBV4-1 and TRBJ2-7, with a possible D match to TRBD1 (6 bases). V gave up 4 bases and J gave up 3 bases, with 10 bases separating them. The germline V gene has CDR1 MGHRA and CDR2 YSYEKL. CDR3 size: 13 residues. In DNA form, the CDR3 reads TGCGCCAGCAGCCCAACACAGGGCTACGAGCAGTACTTC. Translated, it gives CASSPTQGYEQYF.

DNA of the CDR3: TGCGCCAGCAGCCAGTTCGGCACTGGGGCCAACGTCCTGACTTTC. The encoded protein is CASSQFGTGANVLTF. The chain links TRBV4-1 to TRBJ2-6, with D uncertain. Trimming removed 3 bases at V and 2 bases at J, with 8 bases between. The CDR3 runs 15 residues. The germline V gene has CDR1 MGHRA and CDR2 YSYEKL.

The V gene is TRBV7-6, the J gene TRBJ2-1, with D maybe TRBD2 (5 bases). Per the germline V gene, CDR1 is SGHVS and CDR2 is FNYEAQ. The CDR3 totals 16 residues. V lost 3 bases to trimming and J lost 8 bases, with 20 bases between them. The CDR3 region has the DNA TGTGCCAGCAGCTTGATATACATCCCGGGGTTCCATGAGCAGTTCTTC. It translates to CASSLIYIPGFHEQFF. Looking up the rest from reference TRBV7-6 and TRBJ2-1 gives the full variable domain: GAGVSQSPRYKVTKRGQDVALRCDPISGHVSLYWYRQALGQGPEFLTYFNYEAQQDKSGLPNDRFSAERPEGSISTLTIQRTEQRDSAMYRCASSLIYIPGFHEQFFGPGTRLTVL.

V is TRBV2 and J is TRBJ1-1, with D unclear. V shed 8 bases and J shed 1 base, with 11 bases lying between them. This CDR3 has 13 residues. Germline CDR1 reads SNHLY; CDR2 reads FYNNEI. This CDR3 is CASSAVGNTEAFF. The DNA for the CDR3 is TGTGCCAGCTCTGCAGTGGGGAACACTGAAGCTTTCTTT.

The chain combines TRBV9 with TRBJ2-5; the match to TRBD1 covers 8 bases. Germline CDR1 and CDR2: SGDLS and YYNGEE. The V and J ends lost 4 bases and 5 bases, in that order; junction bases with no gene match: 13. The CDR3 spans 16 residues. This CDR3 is CASSPYTGGGWETQYF. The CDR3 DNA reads TGTGCCAGCAGCCCTTACACAGGGGGAGGATGGGAGACCCAGTACTTC.

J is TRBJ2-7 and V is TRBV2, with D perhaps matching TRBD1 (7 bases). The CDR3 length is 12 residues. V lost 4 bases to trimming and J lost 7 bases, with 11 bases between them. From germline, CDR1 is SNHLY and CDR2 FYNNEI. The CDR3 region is CASSVQGGEQYF. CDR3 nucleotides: TGTGCCAGCAGTGTTCAGGGGGGAGAGCAGTACTTC.

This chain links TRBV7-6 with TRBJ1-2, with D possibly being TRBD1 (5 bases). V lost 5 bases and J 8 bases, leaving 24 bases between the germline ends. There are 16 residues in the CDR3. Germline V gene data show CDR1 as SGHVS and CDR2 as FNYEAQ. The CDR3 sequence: CASSPYPGRPDDGYTF. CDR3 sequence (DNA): TGTGCCAGCAGCCCTTACCCGGGACGGCCTGACGACGGCTACACCTTC.

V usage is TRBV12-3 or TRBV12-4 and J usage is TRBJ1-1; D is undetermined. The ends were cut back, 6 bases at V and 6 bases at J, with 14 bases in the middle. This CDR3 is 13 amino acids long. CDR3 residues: CASSYPNSPEAFF. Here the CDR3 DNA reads TGTGCCAGCAGCTATCCAAACAGCCCTGAAGCTTTCTTT.

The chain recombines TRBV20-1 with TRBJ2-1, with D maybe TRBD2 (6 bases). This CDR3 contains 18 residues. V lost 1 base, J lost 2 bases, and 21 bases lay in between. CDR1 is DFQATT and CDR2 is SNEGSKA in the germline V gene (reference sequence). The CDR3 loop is CSARATNNLATTYNEQFF. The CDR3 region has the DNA TGCAGTGCTAGAGCTACAAATAACCTAGCGACGACCTACAATGAGCAGTTCTTC.

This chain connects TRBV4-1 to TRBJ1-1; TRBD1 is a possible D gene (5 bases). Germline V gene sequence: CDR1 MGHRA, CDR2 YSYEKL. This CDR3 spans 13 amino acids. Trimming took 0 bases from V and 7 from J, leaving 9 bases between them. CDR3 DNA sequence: TGCGCCAGCAGCCAAGATTCAGGGTATGAAGCTTTCTTT. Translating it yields CASSQDSGYEAFF.

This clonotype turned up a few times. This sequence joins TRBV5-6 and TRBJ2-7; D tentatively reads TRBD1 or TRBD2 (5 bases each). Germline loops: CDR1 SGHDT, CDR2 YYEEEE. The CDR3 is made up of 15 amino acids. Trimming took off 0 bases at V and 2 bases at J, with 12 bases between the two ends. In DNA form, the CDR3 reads TGTGCCAGCAGCTTGGCCGGGGACGGACCCTACGAGCAGTACTTC. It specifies CASSLAGDGPYEQYF.

CDR3 coding DNA: TGTGCCAGCAGCCCTTTGGATCAGCCCCAGCATTTT. Translation: CASSPLDQPQHF. The rearrangement joins TRBV28 to TRBJ1-5; D call uncertain. With 6 bases removed from V and 5 bases from J, the gap between germline ends came to 8 bases. CDR1 is MDHEN, CDR2 SYDVKM, per germline. The CDR3 is made up of 12 amino acids.

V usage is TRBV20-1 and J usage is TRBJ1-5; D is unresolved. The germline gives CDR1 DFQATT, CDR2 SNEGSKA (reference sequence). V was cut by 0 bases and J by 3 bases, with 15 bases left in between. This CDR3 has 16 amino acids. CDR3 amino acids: CSARDLSIPDNQPQHF. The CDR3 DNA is TGCAGTGCTAGAGACTTAAGTATCCCCGACAATCAGCCCCAGCATTTT.

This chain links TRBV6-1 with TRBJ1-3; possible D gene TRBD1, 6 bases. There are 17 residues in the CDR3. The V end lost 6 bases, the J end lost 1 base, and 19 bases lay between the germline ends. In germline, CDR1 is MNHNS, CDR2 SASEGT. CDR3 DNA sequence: TGTGCCAGCAGCCCTTGGACAGCGGGGGTATCTGGAAACACCATATATTTT. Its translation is CASSPWTAGVSGNTIYF.